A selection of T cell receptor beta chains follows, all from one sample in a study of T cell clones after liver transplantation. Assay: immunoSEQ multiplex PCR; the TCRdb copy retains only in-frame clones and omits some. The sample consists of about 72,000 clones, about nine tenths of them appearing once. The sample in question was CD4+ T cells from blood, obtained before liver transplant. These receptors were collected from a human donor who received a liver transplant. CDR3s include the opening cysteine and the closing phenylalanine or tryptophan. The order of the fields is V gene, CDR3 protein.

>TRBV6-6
CASSLDNQPQHF
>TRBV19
CASTKDAATYNEQFF
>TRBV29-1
CSVERAVGETQYF
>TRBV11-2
CASSSQNVIAELYNEQFF
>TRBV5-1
CASSLGGSNDYGYTF
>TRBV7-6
CASSRSYAGATEAFF
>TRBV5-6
CASSFTGLPTDTQYF
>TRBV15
CATSRDRGTDTQYF
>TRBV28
CASSTQVRNNEQFF
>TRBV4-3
CASSQILRDFDNEQFF
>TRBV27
CASRGLAGGGTGELFF
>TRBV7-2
CASSLADSTDTQYF
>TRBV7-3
CASSLGWAGEETQYF
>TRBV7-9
CASSFHRGRNTGELFF